The present entry profiles one TCR beta chain with its context. Its antigen is undetermined. Amplification used 60 V beta primers and 13 J beta primers. The table came from immunoSEQ multiplex PCR; TCRdb's copy has only in-frame clones and leaves some out. The sample yields roughly 38,000 clones, about 80% seen once. Germline CDR1 and CDR2: MGHRA and YSYEKL. This CDR3 has 16 amino acids. V dropped 3 bases and J dropped 0; count of bases not matched to a gene: 5. This sample is part of a study of glioma-infiltrating T cells after dendritic cell vaccination. Study-wide context: At biweekly intervals, patients got three intradermal dendritic cell vaccine injections.

The study, taken as a whole, reports: The cohort had few patients with full blood and tumor sets.

Fresh-frozen tumor tissue and more than two years of survival data were available for all. The rearrangement uses TRBV4-1 and TRBJ1-3; TRBD1 agrees at 7 bases. The sequence derives from a human donor with glioblastoma. Sequenced material: blood, taken before dendritic cell vaccination. CDR3 loop: CASSQDDRVSGNTIYF. CDR3 sequence (DNA): TGCGCCAGCAGCCAGGACGACAGGGTCTCTGGAAACACCATATATTTT.